The 31 T cell receptor beta chains presented below share a single source sample, sequenced in a study of T cell changes during pregnancy in multiple sclerosis. The data were produced by immunoSEQ multiplex PCR, yet TCRdb's version contains in-frame clones alone and is incomplete. The repertoire has 37,000 or so clones, 89% of them found once; the top ten carry 0.5% to 0.65%. The sample here was CD4+ T cells from peripheral blood mononuclear cells, taken in the first trimester of pregnancy. Receptors originate from a female donor with multiple sclerosis, enrolled in a pregnancy study.

This chain joins TRBV7-9 and TRBJ2-7; TRBD2 agrees at 14 bases. Germline V CDR1 and CDR2: SEHNR, FQNEAQ (reference sequence). The CDR3 has 16 amino acids. V was clipped by 5 bases and J by 5 bases; unmatched bases: 8. CDR3 sequence reads: CASSASGTSGRHEQYF. DNA for the CDR3: TGTGCCAGCAGCGCGTCCGGGACTAGCGGGAGACACGAGCAGTACTTC. The full variable domain, its missing parts supplied by reference TRBV7-9 and TRBJ2-7, is DTGVSQNPRHKITKRGQNVTFRCDPISEHNRLYWYRQTLGQGPEFLTYFQNEAQLEKSRLLSDRFSAERPKGSFSTLEIQRTEQGDSAMYLCASSASGTSGRHEQYFGPGTRLTVT.

The chain recombines TRBV9 with TRBJ2-3; 14 nucleotides align to TRBD2. V was pared by 3 bases and J by 5 bases, with 8 bases of the junction left unmatched. The germline CDR1 and CDR2 sequences are SGDLS and YYNGEE. The CDR3 has 17 residues. CDR3 nucleotide sequence: TGTGCCAGCAGCGAGGGGACTAGCGGGAGCCTCTTAGATACGCAGTATTTT. Protein sequence: CASSEGTSGSLLDTQYF.

The J gene is TRBJ1-1, the V gene TRBV10-3; possible D gene TRBD1, 5 bases. Germline-derived CDR1 and CDR2 are ENHRY and SYGVKD. V lost 10 bases to trimming and J lost 6 bases, with 15 bases between them. The CDR3 sequence is 12 residues long. In nucleotides, the CDR3 is TGTGCCACCCTTTCCGGGGGTTCTGAAGCTTTCTTT. It specifies CATLSGGSEAFF.

The chain joins TRBV5-1 to TRBJ2-5; D call uncertain. The length of the CDR3 is 13 residues. Germline CDR1 reads SGHRS; CDR2 reads YFSETQ. V shed 5 bases and J shed 5 bases, with 13 bases lying between them. The DNA for the CDR3 is TGCGCCAGCAGTGTCGAGGTCGGGGAGACCCAGTACTTC. Translating gives CASSVEVGETQYF.

The V call is TRBV19, the J call TRBJ2-6; 9 nucleotides line up with TRBD1. Germline V gene sequence: CDR1 LNHDA, CDR2 SQIVND (reference sequence). The CDR3 runs 17 residues. The ends lost 10 bases at V and 0 bases at J; junction bases unmatched: 10. The CDR3 loop reads CATHVGQGASGANVLTF. The CDR3 region has the DNA TGTGCCACTCATGTGGGACAGGGCGCCTCTGGGGCCAACGTCCTGACTTTC.

The chain combines TRBV2 with TRBJ1-5; D is undetermined. Germline loops: CDR1 SNHLY, CDR2 FYNNEI. CDR3 size: 13 residues. Trimming stripped 5 bases from V and 5 bases from J, with 10 bases between. The CDR3 region has the DNA TGTGCCAGCAGTATAGAGGGCCATCAGCCCCAGCATTTT. This sequence encodes CASSIEGHQPQHF.

V is TRBV5-4 and J is TRBJ1-1, with 7 bases lining up with TRBD1. Germline V gene sequence: CDR1 SGHNT, CDR2 YYREEE (reference sequence). Trimming cost V 4 bases and J 1 base; bases outside gene matches: 7. CDR3 size: 15 residues. Here the CDR3 DNA reads TGTGCCAGCAGCCGGCACCGACAGGGGAACACTGAAGCTTTCTTT. Translating it yields CASSRHRQGNTEAFF. The variable domain in full, with the rest retrieved from reference TRBV5-4 and TRBJ1-1, is ETGVTQSPTHLIKTRGQQVTLRCSSQSGHNTVSWYQQALGQGPQFIFQYYREEENGRGNFPPRFSGLQFPNYSSELNVNALELDDSALYLCASSRHRQGNTEAFFGQGTRLTVV.

This clone was seen a single time. The chain couples TRBV14 to TRBJ1-2; D remains unclear. The V end lost 4 bases, the J end lost 2 bases, and 8 bases lay between the germline ends. This CDR3 has 13 residues. Germline V gives CDR1 SGHDN, CDR2 FVKESK. The CDR3 spells CASSLRGNYGYTF. CDR3 nucleotides: TGTGCCAGCAGCCTCCGGGGAAACTATGGCTACACCTTC.

V usage is TRBV10-1 and J usage is TRBJ2-5, with a weak D call TRBD1 (5 bases). The CDR3 spans 17 residues. Trimming shortened V by 0 bases and J by 2 bases, and 16 bases separated the two germline ends. From germline, CDR1 is WNHNN and CDR2 SYGVQD (reference sequence). This chain's CDR3 is CASSESTATLIQETQYF. In nucleotides, the CDR3 is TGCGCCAGCAGTGAGTCGACAGCCACCCTAATTCAAGAGACCCAGTACTTC.

This chain connects TRBV2 to TRBJ1-2, with 7 bases aligning to TRBD1. With 7 bases clipped from V and 3 bases from J, the junction kept 5 bases outside the gene matches. The CDR3 contains 13 residues. Germline CDR1 SNHLY, CDR2 FYNNEI. CDR3 in DNA: TGTGCCAGCATCCCCGGGACAGACTATGGCTACACCTTC. Residues: CASIPGTDYGYTF.

V and J are TRBV18 and TRBJ1-2; 9 bases fit TRBD1. The length of the CDR3 is 15 residues. V lost 1 base and J lost 4; bases outside the gene matches: 4. Germline lookup yields CDR1 KGHSH and CDR2 LQKENI. CDR3 in amino acids: CASSPRTGDTYGYTF. DNA for the CDR3: TGTGCCAGCTCACCACGGACAGGGGACACCTATGGCTACACCTTC.

The V gene is TRBV6-1, the J gene TRBJ1-2, with a possible D match to TRBD1 (6 bases). V shed 4 bases and J shed 8 bases, with 20 bases lying between them. The CDR3 covers 15 residues. Germline loops: CDR1 MNHNS, CDR2 SASEGT. CDR3 loop: CASSGGFRTVEGYTF. The CDR3 coding sequence is TGTGCCAGCAGTGGGGGGTTTAGGACAGTAGAGGGCTACACCTTC.

The chain joins TRBV6-6 to TRBJ2-7, with TRBD2 as a possible D gene (6 bases). CDR1 and CDR2 from the germline V gene are MNHNY and SVGAGI (reference sequence). The CDR3 has 14 residues. Trimming took off 5 bases at V and 6 bases at J, with 17 bases between the two ends. The CDR3 DNA sequence: TGTGCCAGCAGTCCCGGGACTGGAGTTGGCGAGCAGTACTTC. Protein product: CASSPGTGVGEQYF.

The V gene is TRBV19, the J gene TRBJ2-1; 9 nucleotides agree with TRBD1. Germline values: CDR1 LNHDA, CDR2 SQIVND (reference sequence). The CDR3 has 16 amino acids. V shed 5 bases, J shed 5 bases, and the junction held 10 bases outside the gene matches. CDR3 region: CASSRLDRGGNNEQFF. CDR3 in DNA: TGTGCCAGTAGTCGGTTGGACAGGGGAGGAAACAATGAGCAGTTCTTC.

J is TRBJ1-5 and V is TRBV2; a weak D match, TRBD1 (5 bases). Germline CDR1 SNHLY, CDR2 FYNNEI. Trimming stripped 6 bases from V and 7 bases from J, with 16 bases between. The CDR3 extends over 14 amino acids. The CDR3 here is CASRAPGSSQPQHF. CDR3 nucleotide sequence: TGTGCCAGCAGGGCCCCAGGGTCCTCCCAGCCCCAGCATTTT.

This chain links TRBV6-5 with TRBJ1-1; 10 positions match TRBD1. Germline V gene sequence: CDR1 MNHEY, CDR2 SVGAGI. J was trimmed by 5 bases and V by 5 bases; bases with no gene match: 5. CDR3 length: 14 residues. CDR3 residues: CASSTGQGFTEAFF. CDR3 coding DNA: TGTGCCAGCAGTACGGGACAGGGGTTTACTGAAGCTTTCTTT.

This chain connects TRBV6-5 to TRBJ2-3; D is possibly TRBD1 (6 bases). The CDR3 sequence is 15 residues long. V shed 2 bases and J shed 0 bases, with 9 bases lying between them. Per the germline V gene, CDR1 is MNHEY and CDR2 is SVGAGI. The CDR3 DNA is TGTGCCAGCAGTTACCTGGGGGCGAGCACAGATACGCAGTATTTT. It encodes CASSYLGASTDTQYF.

This clone was picked up a small number of times. V is TRBV27 and J is TRBJ2-7, with a tentative D call TRBD2 (6 bases). Germline V lookup: CDR1 MNHEY, CDR2 SMNVEV (reference sequence). The CDR3 extends over 16 amino acids. V lost 5 bases and J 3 bases, leaving 20 bases between the germline ends. Here the CDR3 DNA reads TGTGCCAGCAGTCGCCCCCCTGGGGGGTCCAACTACGAGCAGTACTTC. Its translation: CASSRPPGGSNYEQYF.

This clone was seen once. This chain joins TRBV4-2 and TRBJ2-2; tentative D call: TRBD1 (5 bases). The germline V and J ends were trimmed by 1 base and 6 bases, with 6 bases remaining between them. This CDR3 is 13 amino acids long. Germline V lookup: CDR1 LGHNA, CDR2 YNFKEQ. The CDR3 here is CASSQVTAGELFF. DNA for the CDR3: TGTGCCAGCAGCCAAGTGACAGCCGGGGAGCTGTTTTTT.

The chain joins TRBV19 to TRBJ1-5; TRBD1 matches at 10 bases. This CDR3 is built from 16 residues. With 5 bases clipped from V and 4 bases from J, the junction kept 8 bases outside the gene matches. The germline CDR1 and CDR2 sequences are LNHDA and SQIVND (reference sequence). CDR3 sequence (DNA): TGTGCCAGTAGTCCCCGGGACAGGGGACGGAATCAGCCCCAGCATTTT. Protein product: CASSPRDRGRNQPQHF. Complete variable domain (other parts from reference TRBV19 and TRBJ1-5): DGGITQSPKYLFRKEGQNVTLSCEQNLNHDAMYWYRQDPGQGLRLIYYSQIVNDFQKGDIAEGYSVSREKKESFPLTVTSAQKNPTAFYLCASSPRDRGRNQPQHFGDGTRLSIL.

The chain has TRBV25-1 and TRBJ1-3, with a possible D match to TRBD1 (6 bases). This CDR3 has 16 amino acids. Germline V gives CDR1 MGHDK, CDR2 SYGVNS. The V and J ends lost 0 bases and 2 bases respectively, with 11 bases between them. CDR3 nucleotide sequence: TGTGCCAGCAGTGAATATGGCAGGGGCCCTGGAAACACCATATATTTT. It specifies CASSEYGRGPGNTIYF.

V gene TRBV27 combines with J gene TRBJ2-4; D is possibly TRBD1 (6 bases). The V and J ends lost 10 bases and 3 bases respectively, with 22 bases between them. The CDR3 is 16 amino acids. The germline V gene encodes CDR1 MNHEY and CDR2 SMNVEV (reference sequence). CDR3 region: CATARDYRDGKNIQYF. CDR3 DNA sequence: TGTGCCACCGCTCGGGATTACAGGGATGGCAAAAACATTCAGTACTTC.

The chain employs TRBV6-1 and TRBJ1-1; D gene ambiguous. CDR1 is MNHNS, CDR2 SASEGT, per germline. Trimming took 7 bases from V and 5 from J, leaving 11 bases between them. The CDR3 has 12 amino acids. The CDR3 DNA reads TGTGCCAGCACCCGACTTAAAACTGAAGCTTTCTTT. Amino acids: CASTRLKTEAFF.

The V gene is TRBV30, the J gene TRBJ1-3; weak D call: TRBD1 (6 bases). The CDR3 is 14 residues long. Trimming pared 8 bases from V and 0 bases from J, leaving 14 bases between. Germline V gene data show CDR1 as GTSNPN and CDR2 as SVGIG (reference sequence). The CDR3 nucleotides are TGTGCCGGACAAACAGGGAGCTCTGGAAACACCATATATTTT. This gives the protein CAGQTGSSGNTIYF. Filled out from reference TRBV30 and TRBJ1-3, the complete variable domain reads SQTIHQWPATLVQPVGSPLSLECTVEGTSNPNLYWYRQAAGRGLQLLFYSVGIGQISSEVPQNLSASRPQDRQFILSSKKLLLSDSGFYLCAGQTGSSGNTIYFGEGSWLTVV.

The chain is built from TRBV9 and TRBJ2-1; the D gene is possibly TRBD2 (6 bases). V lost 0 bases and J lost 2, with 15 bases in between. Germline V gene lookup returns CDR1 SGDLS and CDR2 YYNGEE. The CDR3 runs 17 residues. The CDR3 sequence: CASSVGGSLAPYNEQFF. The CDR3 nucleotides are TGTGCCAGCAGCGTAGGGGGCTCCCTAGCGCCCTACAATGAGCAGTTCTTC.

The gene calls are TRBV5-5 and TRBJ1-2; no definite D call. CDR3 length: 15 amino acids. Trimming pared 0 bases from V and 3 bases from J, leaving 12 bases between. Germline assignment: CDR1 SGHKS and CDR2 YYEKEE (reference sequence). CDR3 residues: CASSLAPPGDYGYTF. The CDR3 coding sequence is TGTGCCAGCAGCTTGGCGCCTCCCGGGGACTATGGCTACACCTTC.

The rearrangement joins TRBV7-2 to TRBJ2-3; 8 bases are a match to TRBD2. Trimming cost V 3 bases and J 2 bases; bases outside gene matches: 4. The CDR3 has 15 residues. Germline assignment: CDR1 SGHTA and CDR2 FQGNSA. CDR3 bases: TGTGCCAGCAGCTTTGGCGGGGGGCTCACAGATACGCAGTATTTT. Its translation: CASSFGGGLTDTQYF.

The genes are TRBV29-1 and TRBJ1-1; 7 nucleotides line up with TRBD1. The CDR3 length is 14 residues. V lost 5 bases to trimming and J lost 7 bases; unmatched junction nucleotides: 13. Germline CDR1 is SQVTM and CDR2 is ANQGSEA. The chain's CDR3 is CSVTILGQLVEAFF. In DNA, the CDR3 is TGCAGCGTTACGATATTGGGACAGTTGGTTGAAGCTTTCTTT.

The J gene is TRBJ2-3, the V gene TRBV18, with a possible D match to TRBD1 (6 bases). The CDR3 length is 14 residues. Germline CDR1 reads KGHSH; CDR2 reads LQKENI. V was trimmed by 4 bases and J by 0 bases, leaving 8 bases between them. The CDR3 loop reads CASSQGVSTDTQYF. As DNA, the CDR3 is TGTGCCAGCTCACAGGGGGTCAGCACAGATACGCAGTATTTT.

This chain connects TRBV7-9 to TRBJ2-1; TRBD2 matches 8 bases. The CDR3 covers 15 residues. Germline loops: CDR1 SEHNR, CDR2 FQNEAQ (reference sequence). Unmatched junction bases numbered 10, after V lost 5 bases and J lost 7 bases. The CDR3 loop is CASSRSGRKGNEQFF. The CDR3 coding sequence is TGTGCCAGCAGCCGGAGCGGGAGAAAGGGGAATGAGCAGTTCTTC. The full variable domain, its missing parts supplied by reference TRBV7-9 and TRBJ2-1, is DTGVSQNPRHKITKRGQNVTFRCDPISEHNRLYWYRQTLGQGPEFLTYFQNEAQLEKSRLLSDRFSAERPKGSFSTLEIQRTEQGDSAMYLCASSRSGRKGNEQFFGPGTRLTVL.

This clone was seen a handful of times. The sample contains more than one DNA sequence encoding this CDR3. V usage is TRBV6-1 and J usage is TRBJ2-3, with 9 bases lining up with TRBD2. The CDR3 length is 15 residues. The ends lost 6 bases at V and 0 bases at J; junction bases unmatched: 4. CDR1 and CDR2 (germline): MNHNS, SASEGT. The CDR3 spells CASRGLAASTDTQYF. As DNA, the CDR3 is TGTGCCAGCAGGGGACTAGCTGCTAGCACAGATACGCAGTATTTT.